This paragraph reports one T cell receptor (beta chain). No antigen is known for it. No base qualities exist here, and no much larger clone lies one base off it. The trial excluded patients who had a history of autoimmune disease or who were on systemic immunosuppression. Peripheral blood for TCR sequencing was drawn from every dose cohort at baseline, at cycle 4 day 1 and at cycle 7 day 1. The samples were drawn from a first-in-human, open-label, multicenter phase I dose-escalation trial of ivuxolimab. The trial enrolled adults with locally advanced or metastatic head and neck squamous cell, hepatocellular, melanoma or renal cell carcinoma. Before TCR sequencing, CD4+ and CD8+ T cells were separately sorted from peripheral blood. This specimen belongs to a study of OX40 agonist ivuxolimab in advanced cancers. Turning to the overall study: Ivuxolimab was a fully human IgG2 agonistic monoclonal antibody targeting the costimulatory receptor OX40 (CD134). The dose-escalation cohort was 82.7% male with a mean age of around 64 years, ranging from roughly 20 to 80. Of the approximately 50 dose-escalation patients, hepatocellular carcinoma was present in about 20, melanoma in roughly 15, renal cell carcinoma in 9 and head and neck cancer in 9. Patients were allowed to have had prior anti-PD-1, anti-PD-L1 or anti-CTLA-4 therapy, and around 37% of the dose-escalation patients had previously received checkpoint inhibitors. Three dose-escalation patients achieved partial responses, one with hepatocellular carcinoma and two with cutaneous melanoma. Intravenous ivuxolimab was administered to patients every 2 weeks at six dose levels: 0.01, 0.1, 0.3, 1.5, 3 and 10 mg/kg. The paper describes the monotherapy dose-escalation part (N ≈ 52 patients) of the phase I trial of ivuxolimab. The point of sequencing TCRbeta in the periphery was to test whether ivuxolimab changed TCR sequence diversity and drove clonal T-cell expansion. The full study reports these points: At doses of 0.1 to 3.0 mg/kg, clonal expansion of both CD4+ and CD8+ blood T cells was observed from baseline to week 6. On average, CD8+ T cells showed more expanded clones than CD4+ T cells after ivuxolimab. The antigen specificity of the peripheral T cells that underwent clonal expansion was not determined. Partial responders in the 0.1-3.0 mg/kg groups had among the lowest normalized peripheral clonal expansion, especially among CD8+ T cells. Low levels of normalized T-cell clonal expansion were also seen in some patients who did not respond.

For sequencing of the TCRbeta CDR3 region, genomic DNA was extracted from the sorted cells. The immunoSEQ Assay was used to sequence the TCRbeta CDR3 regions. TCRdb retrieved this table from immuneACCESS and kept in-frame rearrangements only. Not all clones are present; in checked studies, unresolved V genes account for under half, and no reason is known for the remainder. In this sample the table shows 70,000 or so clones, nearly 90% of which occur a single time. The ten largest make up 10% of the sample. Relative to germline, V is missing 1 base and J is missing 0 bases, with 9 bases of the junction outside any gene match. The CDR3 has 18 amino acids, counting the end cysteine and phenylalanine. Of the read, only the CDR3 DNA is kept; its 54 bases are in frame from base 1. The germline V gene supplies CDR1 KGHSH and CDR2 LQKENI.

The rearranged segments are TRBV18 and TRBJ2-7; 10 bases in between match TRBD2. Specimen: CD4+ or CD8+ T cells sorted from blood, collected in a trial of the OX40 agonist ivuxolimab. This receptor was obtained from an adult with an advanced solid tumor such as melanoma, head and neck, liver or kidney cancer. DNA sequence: TGTGCCAGCTCACCACGGGCTAGCGGGAGAGAGAGCTCCTACGAGCAGTACTTC. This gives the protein CASSPRASGRESSYEQYF.